This TCR beta chain was profiled in a study of immune evolution from preneoplasia to lung adenocarcinoma. Study overall: HLA loss of heterozygosity: around 6.5% AIS, around 16% MIA, about 31% ADC, none AAH.

This clone came up a few times. Its antigen is as yet unknown. Within the sample, other DNA sequences also encode this same CDR3. Study conclusions and caveats: Normal lung had the highest top T cell clone frequencies. T cell clonality was higher in KRAS-mutant than EGFR-mutant or wild-type nodules.

CDR1 and CDR2 from the germline V gene are SQVTM and ANQGSEA. This CDR3 has 12 amino acids. Trimming shortened V by 4 bases and J by 2 bases, and 8 bases separated the two germline ends. Patients had resection in Japan or China between the mid-2010s and the late 2010s. Here immunoSEQ multiplex PCR was the method, and the copy in TCRdb shows in-frame clones only, minus some. The table records around 8,000 clones, 70% to 85% of them present only once. The TCR comes from a donor aged 70 or over with lung adenocarcinoma. V and J are TRBV29-1 and TRBJ1-2, with D possibly matching TRBD1 (6 bases). The sequencing sample was made of FFPE minimally invasive lung adenocarcinoma tissue. The CDR3 sequence: CSVAGGNYGYTF. The DNA for the CDR3 is TGCAGCGTTGCCGGGGGCAACTATGGCTACACCTTC.